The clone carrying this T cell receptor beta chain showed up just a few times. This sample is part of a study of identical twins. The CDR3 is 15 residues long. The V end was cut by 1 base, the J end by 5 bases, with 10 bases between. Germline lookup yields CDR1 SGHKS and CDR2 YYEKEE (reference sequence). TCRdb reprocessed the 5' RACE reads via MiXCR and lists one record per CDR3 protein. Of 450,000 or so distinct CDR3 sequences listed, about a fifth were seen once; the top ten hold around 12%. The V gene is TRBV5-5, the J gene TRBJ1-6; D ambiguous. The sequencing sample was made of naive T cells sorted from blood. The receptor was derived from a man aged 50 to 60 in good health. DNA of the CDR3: TGTGCCAGCAGCTTGCCGACAACAAATAATTCACCCCTCCACTTT. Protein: CASSLPTTNNSPLHF.